What follows are 22 T cell receptor beta chains derived from one specimen sequenced in a study of blood T cells in healthy people across ages. The use of a sample-barcoded 5' primer and a J-beta primer mix characterized a second PCR of roughly 6 to 11 cycles. TCRdb reanalysed the 5' RACE reads using MiXCR and keeps one entry per CDR3 protein. This sample has 2 million or so distinct CDR3 sequences, with about 50% found just once. Material: blood. Source of these receptors: a woman in her thirties or forties in good health.

This clonotype was detected a few times. The chain employs TRBV9 and TRBJ2-1, with 13 bases identical to TRBD2. The junction had 9 bases not matched to a gene; V was cut back by 0 bases and J by 9 bases. The CDR3 has 17 residues. Germline V gene sequence: CDR1 SGDLS, CDR2 YYNGEE. For the CDR3, the DNA is TGTGCCAGCAGCGTAGCACTAGCGGGGGGGCCTTTTGGTGAGCAGTTCTTC. Protein product: CASSVALAGGPFGEQFF.

The chain recombines TRBV6-5 with TRBJ2-2; D possibly corresponds to TRBD1 (5 bases). Germline values: CDR1 MNHEY, CDR2 SVGAGI. CDR3 length: 16 amino acids. The V gene lost 7 bases and the J gene lost 4 bases, with 19 bases spanning the gap. CDR3 in amino acids: CASTQRHQGSTGELFF. The DNA for the CDR3 is TGTGCCAGCACACAACGACACCAGGGATCCACCGGGGAGCTGTTTTTT.

V and J are TRBV7-6 and TRBJ2-7; D unresolved. The CDR3 totals 13 residues. Germline CDR1 SGHVS, CDR2 FNYEAQ. V was pared by 2 bases and J by 5 bases, with 10 bases between. The CDR3 sequence is CASSLLLVDEQYF. DNA of the CDR3: TGTGCCAGCAGCTTATTATTGGTGGACGAGCAGTACTTC.

This clonotype was seen a handful of times. A junction boundary mismatches the germline segment, possibly from a read error. The CDR3 region has the DNA TGCAGCGTCGAAGGGACAGCCGGCACAGATACGCAGTATTTT. It is translated as CSVEGTAGTDTQYF. The chain recombines TRBV29-1 with TRBJ2-3; the match to TRBD1 covers 7 bases. This CDR3 region has 14 residues. CDR1 and CDR2 (germline): SQVTM, ANQGSEA.

In this sample, this clonotype turned up a few times. The chain links TRBV6-2 or TRBV6-3 to TRBJ2-5; D ambiguous. Germline-derived CDR1 and CDR2 are MNHEY and SVGEGT. This CDR3 spans 14 amino acids. V lost 0 bases and J lost 4, with 9 bases in between. The DNA for the CDR3 is TGTGCCAGCAGTTACTCGATGGTAGGAGAGACCCAGTACTTC. Its translation: CASSYSMVGETQYF.

This clonotype was seen a few times. The J gene is TRBJ2-6, the V gene TRBV5-1, with D uncertain. The V gene's germline CDR1 is SGHRS and CDR2 YFSETQ. Trimming removed 4 bases from V and 6 bases from J, with 11 bases in between. The CDR3 runs 14 residues. Here the CDR3 DNA reads TGCGCCAGCAGCGTAGCTCGGGTGGCCAACGTCCTGACTTTC. Translating it yields CASSVARVANVLTF.

This clonotype has more than one count but fewer than ten. The V and J genes are TRBV7-9 and TRBJ2-1, with 8 nucleotides matching TRBD2. Germline V lookup: CDR1 SEHNR, CDR2 FQNEAQ (reference sequence). CDR3 length equals 15 residues. J gave up 5 bases and V 5 bases, and 8 bases lay outside the gene matches. CDR3 sequence: CASSPGTSSDNEQFF. The DNA of the CDR3 is TGTGCCAGCAGCCCCGGGACTAGTTCAGACAATGAGCAGTTCTTC.

The chain couples TRBV4-1 to TRBJ2-4; 9 nucleotides line up with TRBD1. The CDR3 length is 20 residues. V lost 4 bases and J lost 6; bases outside the gene matches: 22. Per the germline V gene, CDR1 is MGHRA and CDR2 is YSYEKL. Here the CDR3 DNA reads TGCGCCAGCAGCCCCTTTGCCCCCACAGGGGGCGGGAAATATGGAAACATTCAGTACTTC. Translating it yields CASSPFAPTGGGKYGNIQYF.

This sequence joins TRBV6-1 and TRBJ1-4; perhaps TRBD1 as D (5 bases). The V end was cut by 2 bases, the J end by 8 bases, with 12 bases between. The CDR3 runs to 14 residues. Germline lookup yields CDR1 MNHNS and CDR2 SASEGT. This CDR3 is CASSEMWRGEKLFF. The CDR3 coding sequence is TGTGCCAGCAGTGAAATGTGGAGGGGCGAAAAACTGTTTTTT.

This clonotype was observed at least ten times. This chain links TRBV6-2 or TRBV6-3 with TRBJ2-3, with TRBD2 identical over 8 bases. Germline V gives CDR1 MNHEY, CDR2 SVGEGT. Trimming removed 5 bases from V and 8 bases from J; junction bases left unmatched: 12. This CDR3 has 15 amino acids. CDR3 coding DNA: TGTGCCAGCAGTCCCGGCGGGGGGCGCGGTGGTACGCAGTATTTT. This encodes CASSPGGGRGGTQYF.

V usage is TRBV3-1 and J usage is TRBJ2-3; TRBD2 matches at 9 bases. V shed 1 base and J 0 bases; nucleotides not matched to a gene: 17. The CDR3 contains 21 residues. From germline, CDR1 is LGHDT and CDR2 YNNKEL (reference sequence). CDR3 sequence: CASSQVMGRSSGDRSTDTQYF. CDR3 sequence (DNA): TGTGCCAGCAGCCAAGTCATGGGACGGTCTAGCGGGGATCGTAGCACAGATACGCAGTATTTT.

Of note for this clonotype: The junction and the germline gene differ at one end; a read error may be behind it. CDR3 residues: CSARARGTSGGHNEQFF. The CDR3 nucleotides are TGCAGTGCTAGGGCCCGTGGGACTAGCGGGGGGCACAACGAGCAGTTCTTC. The rearrangement uses TRBV20-1 and TRBJ2-1; 15 bases agree with TRBD2. Per germline, CDR1 DFQATT and CDR2 SNEGSKA (reference sequence). This CDR3 comprises 17 residues.

This clonotype was seen a few times. This rearrangement joins TRBV24-1 to TRBJ2-5; D is unresolved. V lost 0 bases to trimming and J lost 1 base, with 5 bases between them. CDR3 length: 14 residues. The germline V gene has CDR1 KGHDR and CDR2 SFDVKD. DNA for the CDR3: TGTGCCACCAGTGATTTGCCGTCCCAAGAGACCCAGTACTTC. Its protein product is CATSDLPSQETQYF.

V and J are TRBV29-1 and TRBJ2-1, with TRBD2 identical over 7 bases. J lost 6 bases, V lost 5 bases, and 16 bases had no gene match. The CDR3 covers 16 residues. The germline V gene encodes CDR1 SQVTM and CDR2 ANQGSEA. The CDR3 reads CSVSGRGHPGGNEQFF. CDR3 coding DNA: TGCAGCGTTTCCGGGCGGGGTCACCCGGGAGGCAATGAGCAGTTCTTC.

The chain employs TRBV7-2 and TRBJ2-1; 8 bases line up with TRBD2. The germline V gene encodes CDR1 SGHTA and CDR2 FQGNSA. The CDR3 covers 17 residues. The trim removed 1 base at V and 8 bases at J, leaving 13 bases unmatched. The CDR3 bases are TGTGCCAGCAGCTTAGTGAGCGGGGGCCAGTTGGGGGATGAGCAGTTCTTC. This gives the protein CASSLVSGGQLGDEQFF. Combining the CDR3 with reference TRBV7-2 and TRBJ2-1 gives the whole variable domain GAGVSQSPSNKVTEKGKDVELRCDPISGHTALYWYRQSLGQGLEFLIYFQGNSAPDKSGLPSDRFSAERTGGSVSTLTIQRTQQEDSAVYLCASSLVSGGQLGDEQFFGPGTRLTVL.

There are a few counts of this clonotype. The genes are TRBV27 and TRBJ2-1, with 8 bases fitting TRBD1. The CDR3 extends over 16 amino acids. The germline V gene has CDR1 MNHEY and CDR2 SMNVEV (reference sequence). The trim removed 0 bases at V and 0 bases at J, leaving 1 base unmatched. The CDR3 DNA is TGTGCCAGCAGTTTATCGACAGGGGCCTCCTACAATGAGCAGTTCTTC. It is translated as CASSLSTGASYNEQFF.

The rearrangement uses TRBV20-1 and TRBJ2-7; maybe TRBD1 (5 bases). From germline, CDR1 is DFQATT and CDR2 SNEGSKA (reference sequence). The CDR3 extends over 13 amino acids. The CDR3 spells CSVGSREDYEQYF. The DNA of the CDR3 is TGCAGCGTTGGTTCCAGGGAAGACTACGAGCAGTACTTC.

The chain uses TRBV11-2 and TRBJ2-7, with D perhaps TRBD1 or TRBD2 (5 bases each). This CDR3 region has 16 residues. Germline V gene data show CDR1 as SGHAT and CDR2 as FQNNGV. V gave up 4 bases and J gave up 3 bases, with 19 bases separating them. The CDR3 is CASSSSTGTPFYEQYF. CDR3 DNA: TGTGCCAGCAGCTCTAGCACCGGGACGCCTTTCTACGAGCAGTACTTC. Together with reference TRBV11-2 and TRBJ2-7, the CDR3 gives the full variable domain: EAGVAQSPRYKIIEKRQSVAFWCNPISGHATLYWYQQILGQGPKLLIQFQNNGVVDDSQLPKDRFSAERLKGVDSTLKIQPAKLEDSAVYLCASSSSTGTPFYEQYFGPGTRLTVT.

Comment on this clonotype: One end of the junction varies from germline; a read error may be responsible. The V and J genes are TRBV6-5 and TRBJ2-2, with D possibly being TRBD2 (5 bases). This CDR3 spans 16 amino acids. Per the germline V gene, CDR1 is MNHEY and CDR2 is SVGAGI. The CDR3 reads CASSYSIVINTGELFF. For the CDR3, the DNA is TGTGCCAGCAGTTACTCGATAGTCATTAACACCGGGGAGTTGTTTTTT.

The sample holds a few counts of this clonotype. This chain joins TRBV14 and TRBJ2-7; D assignment may be TRBD1 or TRBD2 (5 bases each). Germline-derived CDR1 and CDR2 are SGHDN and FVKESK. The CDR3 totals 16 residues. Trimming took 3 bases from V and 5 from J, leaving 20 bases between them. CDR3 nucleotide sequence: TGTGCCAGCAGCCAGGAGGAGACAGTGATAATCCACGAGCAGTACTTC. Its translation: CASSQEETVIIHEQYF.

The CDR3, as DNA: TGCGCCAGCAGCCAAGTTGTGGGAAATTCACCCCTCCACTTT. This translates into CASSQVVGNSPLHF. The V and J genes are TRBV4-3 and TRBJ1-6; no firm D call. This CDR3 has 14 amino acids. With 1 base removed from V and 7 bases from J, the gap between germline ends came to 8 bases. Germline V gene lookup returns CDR1 LGHNA and CDR2 YSLEER.

The rearrangement links TRBV29-1 to TRBJ2-2; D remains ambiguous. CDR3 length equals 14 residues. The V gene's germline CDR1 is SQVTM and CDR2 ANQGSEA. V was trimmed by 0 bases and J by 3 bases, leaving 8 bases between them. CDR3 loop: CSVEDGRHTGELFF. In DNA form, the CDR3 reads TGCAGCGTTGAAGACGGAAGACACACCGGGGAGCTGTTTTTT.